Listed here are 6 T cell receptor beta chains from one sample, sequenced in a study of Graves' ophthalmopathy and Graves' hyperthyroidism. Researchers took RNA transcripts and amplified TCR beta CDR3 regions from them. First-round RT-PCR with HTBI primers preceded a second-round multiplex PCR. TCRdb recomputed calls from the multiplex PCR reads with MiXCR, one row per CDR3 protein. The sample comprises over a million distinct CDR3 sequences, roughly two fifths of which are singletons, and roughly 10% rests with the top ten. Sequenced input: peripheral blood or thyroid tissue (not recorded which). These receptors all come from an adult man with Graves' hyperthyroidism.

The chain links TRBV27 to TRBJ1-1; D call uncertain. V dropped 0 bases and J dropped 8 bases, with 16 bases sitting between them. Germline values: CDR1 MNHEY, CDR2 SMNVEV (reference sequence). This CDR3 region has 15 residues. The CDR3 DNA sequence: TGTGCCAGCAGTTTATCCGTCGTTTCAGAAAAAGAAGCTTTCTTT. Residues: CASSLSVVSEKEAFF.

The V and J genes are TRBV7-9 and TRBJ2-5, with D possibly being TRBD1 (6 bases). The V gene lost 2 bases and the J gene lost 11 bases, with 12 bases spanning the gap. This CDR3 contains 12 residues. Germline loops: CDR1 SEHNR, CDR2 FQNEAQ (reference sequence). As DNA, the CDR3 is TGTGCCAGCAGCTTAATCAGGGACAATCAGTACTTC. Protein sequence: CASSLIRDNQYF.

The table lists this clonotype with many counts. The chain joins TRBV7-9 to TRBJ2-5, with D perhaps TRBD2 (6 bases). Trimming left V 5 bases short and J 7 bases short, with 17 bases between. In germline, CDR1 is SEHNR, CDR2 FQNEAQ (reference sequence). CDR3 length: 14 amino acids. DNA for the CDR3: TGTGCCAGCAGCCCGCCCTCGGGGGACGTGACCCAGTACTTC. Residues: CASSPPSGDVTQYF.

V gene TRBV6-5 combines with J gene TRBJ1-1, with 7 bases matching TRBD1. Trimming at V came to 7 bases and at J to 2 bases, leaving 19 bases not matched to a gene. The germline V gene encodes CDR1 MNHEY and CDR2 SVGAGI. The CDR3 extends over 18 amino acids. The CDR3 spells CASKRQGINRVLNTEAFF. In DNA, the CDR3 is TGTGCCAGCAAACGACAGGGAATTAACAGGGTTTTAAACACTGAAGCTTTCTTT.

In DNA, the CDR3 is TGTGCCAGCAGCCGTCTCGAGGCCGGGGAGCTGTTTTTT. Translating it yields CASSRLEAGELFF. The V and J genes are TRBV14 and TRBJ2-2; D is unclear. The CDR3 is 13 residues long. In germline, CDR1 is SGHDN, CDR2 FVKESK. The V end lost 4 bases, the J end lost 6 bases, and 9 bases lay between the germline ends.

As regards this clonotype: A much larger clone is a single base away; this may be a read error. This chain uses TRBV11-2 with TRBJ2-5; D remains unclear. Germline CDR1 is SGHAT and CDR2 is FQNNGV. The V end was cut by 4 bases, the J end by 7 bases, with 13 bases between. The CDR3 totals 13 residues. DNA for the CDR3: TGTGCCAGCAGCTCTACAGCAGAAGGGACCCAGTACTTC. It yields the protein CASSSTAEGTQYF.